Sequencing of this T cell receptor beta chain was carried out in a study of T cells in Graves' hyperthyroidism and ophthalmopathy. Study-level findings and limits: Ophthalmopathy and stable hyperthyroidism were separated by a 13 V-J model.

This CDR3 is 15 amino acids long. The ends lost 6 bases at V and 5 bases at J; junction bases unmatched: 7. Per the germline V gene, CDR1 is ENHRY and CDR2 is SYGVKD. To note about this clonotype: The antigen is unknown.

In making diagnoses, clinical symptoms, serum thyroxine and TRAb, thyroid ultrasound and orbital computed tomography were all used. There were TCR beta CDR3 regions amplified from RNA transcripts. The HTBI primer set was used in a first-round RT-PCR of the TCR CDR3. TCRdb re-called the multiplex PCR reads with MiXCR, one entry per CDR3 protein. The repertoire has around 380,000 distinct CDR3 sequences, roughly 13% of them found once; the top ten carry more than 20%. The rearrangement links TRBV10-3 to TRBJ2-1; 10 bases agree with TRBD2. The clonotype was recovered from a young man with Graves' hyperthyroidism that later progressed to Graves' ophthalmopathy. The sequencing input was blood. The CDR3 region has the DNA TGTGCCATCAGCAATTCTAGCGGGGGCCACAATGAGCAGTTCTTC. It encodes CAISNSSGGHNEQFF.